This T cell receptor (beta chain) came from a study of blood T cell repertoires in COVID-19. About the study: Researchers got acute and convalescent COVID-19 samples from the United States, Italy and Spain.

The assay was immunoSEQ multiplex PCR, and TCRdb's table has in-frame clones only and misses some. Of roughly 300,000 clones in the sample, around 90% were seen once. Germline CDR1 KGHSH, CDR2 LQKENI. V shed 5 bases, J shed 0 bases, and the junction held 10 bases outside the gene matches. The CDR3 extends over 17 amino acids. Clinical histories supplied by participants themselves formed the basis of cohort assignment. The sequenced sample was PBMCs or T cells enriched from blood (not recorded which). The sequence was collected from a woman aged 25 to 45 who had recovered from COVID-19. The chain recombines TRBV18 with TRBJ2-5; 9 nucleotides align to TRBD1. The CDR3 DNA reads as TGTGCCAGCTCATCGACCCGGGACAGGGTGTACCAAGAGACCCAGTACTTC. Amino acid sequence: CASSSTRDRVYQETQYF.